This TCR beta chain is drawn from a study of shared T cell receptors in the human thymus. CDR1 LNHNV and CDR2 YYDKDF come from the germline V gene (reference sequence). The CDR3 has 14 amino acids. The ends were cut back, 0 bases at V and 5 bases at J, with 11 bases in the middle. This table comes from immunoSEQ multiplex PCR, and its TCRdb copy is limited to in-frame clones, with some not included. The sample lists about 380,000 clones; 95% were seen once. The sample comprised thymocytes. The chain couples TRBV15 to TRBJ2-7, with D uncertain. The sequence came from a human donor. The CDR3: CATSRDGRLHEQYF. The DNA for the CDR3 is TGTGCCACCAGCAGAGATGGACGGCTCCACGAGCAGTACTTC.